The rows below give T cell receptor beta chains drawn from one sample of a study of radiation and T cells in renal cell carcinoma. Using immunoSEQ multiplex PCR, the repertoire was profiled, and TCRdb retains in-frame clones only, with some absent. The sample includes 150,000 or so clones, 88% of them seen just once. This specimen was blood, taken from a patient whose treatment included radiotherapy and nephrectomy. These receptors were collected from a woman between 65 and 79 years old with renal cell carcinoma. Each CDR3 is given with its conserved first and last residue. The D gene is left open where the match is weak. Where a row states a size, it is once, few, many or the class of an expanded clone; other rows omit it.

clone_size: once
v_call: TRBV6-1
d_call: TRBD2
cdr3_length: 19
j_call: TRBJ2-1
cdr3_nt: TGTGCCAGCAGTGAATTGACTAGCGGGGGGGCAAGTCGAGGCAATGAGCAGTTCTTC
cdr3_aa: CASSELTSGGASRGNEQFF

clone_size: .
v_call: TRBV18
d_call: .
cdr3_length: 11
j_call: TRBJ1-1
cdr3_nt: TGTGCCAGCTCACCCGTAACTGAAGCTTTCTTT
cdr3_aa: CASSPVTEAFF

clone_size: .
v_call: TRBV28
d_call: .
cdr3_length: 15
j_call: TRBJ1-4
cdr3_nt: TGTGCCAGCAGTTTAGAAGGGGGGGCTGGGGAAAAACTGTTTTTT
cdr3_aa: CASSLEGGAGEKLFF

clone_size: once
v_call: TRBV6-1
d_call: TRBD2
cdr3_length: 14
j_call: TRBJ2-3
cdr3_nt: TGTGCCAGCAGGAGGACTAGCTTCACAGATACGCAGTATTTT
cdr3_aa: CASRRTSFTDTQYF

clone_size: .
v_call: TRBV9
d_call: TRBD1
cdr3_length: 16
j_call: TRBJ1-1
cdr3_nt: TGTGCCAGCAGCGTAGCGGGGACAGCCCTGAACACTGAAGCTTTCTTT
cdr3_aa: CASSVAGTALNTEAFF

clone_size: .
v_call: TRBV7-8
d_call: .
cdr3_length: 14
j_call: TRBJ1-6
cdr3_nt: TGTGCCAGCAGCTTAGCGCAGGGATGGTCACCCCTCCACTTT
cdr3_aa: CASSLAQGWSPLHF

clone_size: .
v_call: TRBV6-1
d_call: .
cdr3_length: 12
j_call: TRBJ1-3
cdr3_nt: TGTGCCAGCAGTGATGGGGGAAACACCATATATTTT
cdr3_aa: CASSDGGNTIYF

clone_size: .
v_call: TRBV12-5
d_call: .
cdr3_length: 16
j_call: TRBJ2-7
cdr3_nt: TGTGCTAGTGGTTTGGTAATAGGGACACAGGTGAACGAGCAGTACTTC
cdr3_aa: CASGLVIGTQVNEQYF

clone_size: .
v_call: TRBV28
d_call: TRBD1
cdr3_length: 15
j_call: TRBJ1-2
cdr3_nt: TGTGCCAGCAGTTTAACTCCGGGACAGGGCCATGGCTACACCTTC
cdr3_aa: CASSLTPGQGHGYTF

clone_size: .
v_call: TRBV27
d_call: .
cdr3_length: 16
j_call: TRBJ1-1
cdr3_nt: TGTGCCAGCAGTTGGGCAGGGGTAAATCTCAACACTGAAGCTTTCTTT
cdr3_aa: CASSWAGVNLNTEAFF

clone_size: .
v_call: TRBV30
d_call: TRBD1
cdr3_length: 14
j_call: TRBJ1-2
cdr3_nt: TGTGCCTGGAGTGTCGGTTGGCAGGGGGCCGGCTACACCTTC
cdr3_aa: CAWSVGWQGAGYTF

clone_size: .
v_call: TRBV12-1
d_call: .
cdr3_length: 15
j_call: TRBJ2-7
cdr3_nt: TGTGCCAGCAGCTTTGGGGACCTCAACTCCTACGAGCAGTACTTC
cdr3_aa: CASSFGDLNSYEQYF

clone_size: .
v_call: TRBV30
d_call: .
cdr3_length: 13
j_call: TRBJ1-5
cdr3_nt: TGTGCCTGGGCTCCTATGGGCAATCAGCCCCAGCATTTT
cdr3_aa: CAWAPMGNQPQHF

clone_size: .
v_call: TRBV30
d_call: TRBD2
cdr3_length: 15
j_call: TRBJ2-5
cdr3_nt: TGTGCCTGGAGTGTACGGGGGGGGCCCCAAGAGACCCAGTACTTC
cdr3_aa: CAWSVRGGPQETQYF

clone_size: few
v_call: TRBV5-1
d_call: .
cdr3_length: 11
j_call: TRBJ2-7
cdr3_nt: TGCGCCAGCAGCCACTCCTACGAGCAGTACTTC
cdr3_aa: CASSHSYEQYF

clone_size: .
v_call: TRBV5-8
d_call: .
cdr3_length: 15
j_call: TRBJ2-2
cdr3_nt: TGTGCCAGCAGCGCCTATCAGACAGTCACCGGGGAGCTGTTTTTT
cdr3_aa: CASSAYQTVTGELFF

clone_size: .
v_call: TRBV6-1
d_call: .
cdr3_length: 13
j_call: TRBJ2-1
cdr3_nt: TGTGCCAGCAGCGAAGAATTACAGGGAGAGCAGTTCTTC
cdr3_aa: CASSEELQGEQFF

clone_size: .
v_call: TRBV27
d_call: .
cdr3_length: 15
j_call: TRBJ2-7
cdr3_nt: TGTGCCAGCAGTTTAGGCAGGGCCACATCCTACGAGCAGTACTTC
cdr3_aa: CASSLGRATSYEQYF

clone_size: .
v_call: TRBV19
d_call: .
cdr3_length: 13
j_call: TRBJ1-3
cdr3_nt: TGTGCCAGTAGTCTCAGGGGTGGAAACACCATATATTTT
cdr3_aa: CASSLRGGNTIYF

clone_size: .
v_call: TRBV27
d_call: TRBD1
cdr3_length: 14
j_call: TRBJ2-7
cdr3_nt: TGTGCCAGCAGTTTTCTGACAGGGGGTGGCGAGCAGTACTTC
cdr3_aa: CASSFLTGGGEQYF

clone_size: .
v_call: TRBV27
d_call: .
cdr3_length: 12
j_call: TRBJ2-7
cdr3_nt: TGTGCCAGCAGTGGGGGGGGACATGAGCAGTACTTC
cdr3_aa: CASSGGGHEQYF

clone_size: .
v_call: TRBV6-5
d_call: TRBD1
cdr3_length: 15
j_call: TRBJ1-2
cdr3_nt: TGTGCCAGCAGTTACTCGAGGGACAGGAGATATGGCTACACCTTC
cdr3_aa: CASSYSRDRRYGYTF

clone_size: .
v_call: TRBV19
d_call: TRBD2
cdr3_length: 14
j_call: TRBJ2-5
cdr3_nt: TGTGCCAGTAGTGGGGAAGCGGGGGGCGAGACCCAGTACTTC
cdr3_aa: CASSGEAGGETQYF

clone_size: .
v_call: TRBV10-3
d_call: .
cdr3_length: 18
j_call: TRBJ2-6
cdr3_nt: TGTGCCACTAAGGAACCCGGACAGCCGATCTCTGGGGCCAACGTCCTGACTTTC
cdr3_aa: CATKEPGQPISGANVLTF

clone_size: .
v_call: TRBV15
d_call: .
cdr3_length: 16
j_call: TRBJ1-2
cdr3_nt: TGTGCCACCAGCAGAGGAGGTCCAGGGGAGGACTATGGCTACACCTTC
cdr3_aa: CATSRGGPGEDYGYTF

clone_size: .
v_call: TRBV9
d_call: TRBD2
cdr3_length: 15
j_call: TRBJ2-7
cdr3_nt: TGTGCCAGCAGCGTAACTAGCGGGGGGTCCTACGAGCAGTACTTC
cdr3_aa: CASSVTSGGSYEQYF

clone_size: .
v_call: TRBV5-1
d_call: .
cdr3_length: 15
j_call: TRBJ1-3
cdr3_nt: TGCGCCAGCACCCCCGGAGGGGCTACTGGAAACACCATATATTTT
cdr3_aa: CASTPGGATGNTIYF

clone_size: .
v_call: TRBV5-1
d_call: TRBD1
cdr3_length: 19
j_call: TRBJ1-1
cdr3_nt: TGCGCCAGCAGCTTGTCCGGGACAGGGGGCGGGAATCTTAACACTGAAGCTTTCTTT
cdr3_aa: CASSLSGTGGGNLNTEAFF

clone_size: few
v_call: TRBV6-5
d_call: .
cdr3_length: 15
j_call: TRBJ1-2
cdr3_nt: TGTGCCAGCAGTTACTCCCTTCCCGGGGTCAATGGCTACACCTTC
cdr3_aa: CASSYSLPGVNGYTF

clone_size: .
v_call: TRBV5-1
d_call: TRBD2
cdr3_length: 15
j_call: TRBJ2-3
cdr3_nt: TGCGCCAGCAGCTTCGGGGGGGCCCGGACAGATACGCAGTATTTT
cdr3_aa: CASSFGGARTDTQYF

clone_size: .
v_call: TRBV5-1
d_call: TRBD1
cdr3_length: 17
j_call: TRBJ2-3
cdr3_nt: TGCGCCAGCAGCTTGGCCGGACAGGGTCCTGGCACAGATACGCAGTATTTT
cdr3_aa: CASSLAGQGPGTDTQYF

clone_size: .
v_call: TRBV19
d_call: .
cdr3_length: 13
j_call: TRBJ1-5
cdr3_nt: TGTGCCAGTGTATCGACAGAAGGTCAGCCCCAGCATTTT
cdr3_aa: CASVSTEGQPQHF

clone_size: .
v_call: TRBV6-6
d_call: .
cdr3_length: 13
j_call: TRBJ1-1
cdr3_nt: TGTGCCAGCAGTCGCTGGGAGAACACTGAAGCTTTCTTT
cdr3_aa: CASSRWENTEAFF

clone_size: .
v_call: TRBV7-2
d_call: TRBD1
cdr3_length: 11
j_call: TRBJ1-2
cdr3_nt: TGTGCCAGCAGCTCTAACAGGGGGCACACCTTC
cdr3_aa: CASSSNRGHTF

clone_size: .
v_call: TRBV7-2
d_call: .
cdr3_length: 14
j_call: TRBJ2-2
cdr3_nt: TGTGCCAGCGCACGAAAACCTGGGACCGGGGAGCTGTTTTTT
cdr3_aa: CASARKPGTGELFF

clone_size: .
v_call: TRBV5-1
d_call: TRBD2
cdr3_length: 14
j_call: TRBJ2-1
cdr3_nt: TGCGCCAGCAACAGCCTAGCGGGTTACAATGAGCAGTTCTTC
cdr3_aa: CASNSLAGYNEQFF

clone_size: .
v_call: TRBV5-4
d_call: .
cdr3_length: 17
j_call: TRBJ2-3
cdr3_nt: TGTGCCAGCAGCTTGCCAAGTACGGGACTCGACACAGATACGCAGTATTTT
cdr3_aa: CASSLPSTGLDTDTQYF

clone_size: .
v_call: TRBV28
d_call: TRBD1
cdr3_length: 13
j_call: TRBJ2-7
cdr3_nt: TGTGCCAGCAGTTTAACAGGGGCCTACGAGCAGTACTTC
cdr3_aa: CASSLTGAYEQYF

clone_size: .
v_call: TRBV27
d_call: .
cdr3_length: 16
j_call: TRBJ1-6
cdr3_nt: TGTGCCAGCAGCGGGCTCTTTCGGCAATATAATTCACCCCTCCACTTT
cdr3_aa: CASSGLFRQYNSPLHF

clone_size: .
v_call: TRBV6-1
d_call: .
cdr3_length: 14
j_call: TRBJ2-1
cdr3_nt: TGTGCCAGCAGTGAATCTGGGGGGACGAGGGAGCAGTTCTTC
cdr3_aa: CASSESGGTREQFF

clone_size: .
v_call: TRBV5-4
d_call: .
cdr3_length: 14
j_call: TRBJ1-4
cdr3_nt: TGTGCCAGCAGCTTGGAGGGTGGTAATGAAAAACTGTTTTTT
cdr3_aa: CASSLEGGNEKLFF

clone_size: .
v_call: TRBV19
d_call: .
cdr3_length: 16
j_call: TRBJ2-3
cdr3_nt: TGTGCCAGTAGTGTGTGGGGGACCACCATTACAGATACGCAGTATTTT
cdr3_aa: CASSVWGTTITDTQYF

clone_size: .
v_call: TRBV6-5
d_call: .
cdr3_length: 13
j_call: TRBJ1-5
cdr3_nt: TGTGCCAGCAGTCCTGGACGGTGGGAGCCCCAGCATTTT
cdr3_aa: CASSPGRWEPQHF

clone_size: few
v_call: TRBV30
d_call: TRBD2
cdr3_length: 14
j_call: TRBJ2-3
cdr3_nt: TGTGCCTGGAGTGCTAGCGGCAGCACAGATACGCAGTATTTT
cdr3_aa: CAWSASGSTDTQYF

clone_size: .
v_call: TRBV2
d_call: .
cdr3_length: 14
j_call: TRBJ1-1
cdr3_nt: TGTGCCAGCAGTGAACGGGGGCGGGGGACTGAAGCTTTCTTT
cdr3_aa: CASSERGRGTEAFF

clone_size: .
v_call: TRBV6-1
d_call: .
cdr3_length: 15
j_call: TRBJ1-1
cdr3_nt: TGTGCCAGCAGTGAACGGGTGGGGGAGGGAGTTGAAGCTTTCTTT
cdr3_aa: CASSERVGEGVEAFF

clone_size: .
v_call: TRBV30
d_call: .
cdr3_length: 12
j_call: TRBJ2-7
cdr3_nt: TGTGCCTGGACCCCCCAGGGCTACGAGCAGTACTTC
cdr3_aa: CAWTPQGYEQYF

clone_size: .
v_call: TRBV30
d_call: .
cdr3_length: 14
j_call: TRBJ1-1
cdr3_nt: TGTGCCTGGAGTGCGGAACTGCTGAACACTGAAGCTTTCTTT
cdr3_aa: CAWSAELLNTEAFF

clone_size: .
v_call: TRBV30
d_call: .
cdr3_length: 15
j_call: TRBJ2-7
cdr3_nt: TGTGCCTGTTCGGAGGGGGGCTTCGGCACCTACGAGCAGTACTTC
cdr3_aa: CACSEGGFGTYEQYF

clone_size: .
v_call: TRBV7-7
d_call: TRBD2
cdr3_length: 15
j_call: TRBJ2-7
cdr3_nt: TGTGCTAGCAGTTTAAAGGGACTAGCAGGCTACGAGCAGTACTTC
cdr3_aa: CASSLKGLAGYEQYF

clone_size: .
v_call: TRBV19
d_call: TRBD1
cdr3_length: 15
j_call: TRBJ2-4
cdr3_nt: TGTGCCAGTAGTCCCCGGACAGGGCCCAAAAACATTCAGTACTTC
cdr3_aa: CASSPRTGPKNIQYF

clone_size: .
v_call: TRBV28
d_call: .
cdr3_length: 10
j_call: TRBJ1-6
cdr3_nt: TGTGCCAGCAGTTCAGAAGGACTCCACTTT
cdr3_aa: CASSSEGLHF

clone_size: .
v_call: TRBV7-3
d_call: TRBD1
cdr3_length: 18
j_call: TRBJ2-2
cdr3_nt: TGTGCCAGCAGCTTCTCTATCCTGGGACAGGGGAACACCGGGGAGCTGTTTTTT
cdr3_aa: CASSFSILGQGNTGELFF

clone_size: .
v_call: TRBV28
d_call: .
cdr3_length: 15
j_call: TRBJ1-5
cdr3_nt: TGTGCCAGCAGACCCGGGACGGGGATCAATCAGCCCCAGCATTTT
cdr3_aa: CASRPGTGINQPQHF

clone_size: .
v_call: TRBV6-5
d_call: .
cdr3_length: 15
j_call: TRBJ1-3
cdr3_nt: TGTGCCAGCAGTGCCGGGACCCGCTCTGGAAACACCATATATTTT
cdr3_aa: CASSAGTRSGNTIYF

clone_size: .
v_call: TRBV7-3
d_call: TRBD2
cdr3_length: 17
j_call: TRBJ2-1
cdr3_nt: TGTGCCAGCAGTCAGGCTAGCGGGGGACCTCCCTACAATGAGCAGTTCTTC
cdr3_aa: CASSQASGGPPYNEQFF

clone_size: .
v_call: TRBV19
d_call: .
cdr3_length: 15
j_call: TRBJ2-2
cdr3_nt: TGTGCCAGTAGTTCCTCCGACAGGTTTGATTGGGAGCTGTTTTTT
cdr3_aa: CASSSSDRFDWELFF

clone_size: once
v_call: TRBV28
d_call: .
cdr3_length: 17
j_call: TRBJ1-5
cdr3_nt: TGTGCCAGCAGTTTACCCCTGGTAGGGGCGCTCAATCAGCCCCAGCATTTT
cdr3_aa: CASSLPLVGALNQPQHF

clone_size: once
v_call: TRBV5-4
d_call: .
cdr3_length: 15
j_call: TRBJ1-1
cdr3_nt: TGTGCCAGCAGCTCCCCCGGACAGCTCAAAACTGAAGCTTTCTTT
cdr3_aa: CASSSPGQLKTEAFF